These T cell receptor beta chains were read from a single sample in a study of CD8 T cells in ankylosing spondylitis. TCRdb re-derived calls from the 5' RACE reads in MiXCR, one entry per CDR3 protein. The sample carries about 450,000 distinct CDR3 sequences, roughly 26% recorded once. Sequenced input: blood, either unsorted or a sorted T cell fraction (not recorded which). These receptors came from a male donor with ankylosing spondylitis. Each CDR3 is given with its conserved first and last residue. D genes are given only for firm matches. Size tells how often a clone was seen (once, few, many) or the class of an expanded clone, and some rows leave it out.

>-|-|TRBV7-9|TRBJ1-2
CASSLRGATGYTF
TGTGCCAGCAGCTTAAGGGGGGCTACTGGCTACACCTTC
>-|-|TRBV7-8|TRBJ2-3
CASSSGYTDTQYF
TGTGCCAGCAGCTCCGGATACACAGATACGCAGTATTTT
>-|-|TRBV25-1|TRBJ1-2
CASSEYTGLSGYTF
TGTGCCAGCAGTGAATACACAGGACTGTCTGGCTACACCTTC
>TRBD2|-|TRBV2|TRBJ2-1
CASELAPYNEQFF
TGTGCCAGCGAACTAGCGCCTTACAATGAGCAGTTCTTC
>-|-|TRBV30|TRBJ2-7
CAWSRKGLGQYF
TGTGCCTGGAGCAGGAAGGGGCTGGGACAGTACTTC
>-|many|TRBV12-3/TRBV12-4|TRBJ2-1
CASSPGGEQFF
TGTGCCAGCAGCCCAGGAGGTGAGCAGTTCTTC
>TRBD1|-|TRBV29-1|TRBJ2-7
CSVEVGTGYEYEQYF
TGCAGCGTTGAAGTGGGGACAGGGTATGAGTACGAGCAGTACTTC
>-|few|TRBV20-1|TRBJ2-5
CSARPRGVETQYF
TGCAGTGCCCGCCCCCGCGGGGTTGAGACCCAGTACTTC
>TRBD1|-|TRBV5-1|TRBJ2-1
CASRTATGQGVYNEQFF
TGCGCCAGCCGGACGGCCACAGGACAGGGGGTATACAATGAGCAGTTCTTC
>-|few|TRBV7-9|TRBJ1-5
CASSRTGGSNQPQHF
TGTGCCAGCAGCCGTACGGGAGGTAGCAATCAGCCCCAGCATTTT
>TRBD1|-|TRBV10-3|TRBJ2-1
CASRGQGAGNEQFF
TGTGCATCCCGCGGGCAGGGGGCAGGCAATGAGCAGTTCTTC
>-|-|TRBV20-1|TRBJ2-3
CSARDGGQDTQYF
TGCAGTGCTAGAGATGGGGGGCAAGATACGCAGTATTTT
>-|-|TRBV7-2|TRBJ2-4
CASSSPTVAKNIQYF
TGTGCCAGCAGCTCTCCGACAGTAGCCAAAAACATTCAGTACTTC
>-|few|TRBV14|TRBJ1-1
CASSQGLTEAFF
TGTGCCAGCAGCCAGGGGCTCACTGAAGCTTTCTTT
>-|-|TRBV5-6|TRBJ1-4
CASSLDPLATNEKLFF
TGTGCCAGCAGCTTGGATCCGTTAGCAACTAATGAAAAACTGTTTTTT
>TRBD1|-|TRBV5-1|TRBJ1-1
CASSLEGALGKTEAFF
TGCGCCAGCAGCTTGGAGGGGGCGCTTGGAAAAACTGAAGCTTTCTTT
>TRBD1|-|TRBV19|TRBJ1-1
CASSIVGQQNTEAFF
TGTGCCAGTAGTATAGTGGGACAGCAGAACACTGAAGCTTTCTTT
>-|few|TRBV5-1|TRBJ2-2
CASSPARVRTAGELFF
TGCGCCAGCAGCCCGGCCCGGGTCCGAACGGCCGGGGAGCTGTTTTTT
>-|-|TRBV29-1|TRBJ1-5
CSAQVHSNQPQHF
TGCAGCGCTCAGGTTCATAGCAATCAGCCCCAGCATTTT
>-|-|TRBV20-1|TRBJ2-2
CSARPVADPNTGELFF
TGCAGTGCCCGGCCGGTAGCGGATCCGAACACCGGGGAGCTGTTTTTT
>-|few|TRBV24-1|TRBJ2-2
CATMSRSNTGELFF
TGTGCCACCATGAGCAGGTCGAACACCGGGGAGCTGTTTTTT
>-|many|TRBV7-9|TRBJ2-5
CASSFPDRETQYF
TGTGCCAGCAGTTTCCCAGACAGGGAGACCCAGTACTTC